One sample yielded the 30 T cell receptor beta chains listed below, sequenced in a study of blood T cell repertoires in COVID-19. Repertoires were generated with immunoSEQ multiplex PCR, while TCRdb's copy carries only in-frame clones and drops some. The sample holds over 150,000 clones, over 65% seen once. The sample consisted of peripheral blood. Receptors originate from a man older than 75 with acute or convalescent COVID-19.

J is TRBJ2-3 and V is TRBV7-3; 10 nucleotides line up with TRBD1. This CDR3 is built from 15 residues. Trimming took 5 bases from V and 6 from J; bases not matched to a gene: 8. Germline V CDR1 and CDR2: SGHTA, FQGTGA. The CDR3 DNA sequence: TGTGCCAGCAGCAAACAGACAGGGGGCTGGGATACGCAGTATTTT. This sequence encodes CASSKQTGGWDTQYF.

Written as DNA, the CDR3 is TGTGCCAGCAGTGGAAGACAGGGATCGTACCAAGAGACCCAGTACTTC. It codes for CASSGRQGSYQETQYF. The chain recombines TRBV6-1 with TRBJ2-5; TRBD1 matches at 7 bases. Germline CDR1 MNHNS, CDR2 SASEGT. This CDR3 contains 16 residues. V dropped 4 bases and J dropped 0; count of bases not matched to a gene: 8.

The sample holds one count of this clone. The rearrangement joins TRBV5-5 to TRBJ2-2; TRBD1 is a possible D gene (6 bases). Germline V gene lookup returns CDR1 SGHKS and CDR2 YYEKEE (reference sequence). V was pared by 2 bases and J by 6 bases, with 20 bases between. The CDR3 totals 17 residues. CDR3 nucleotides: TGTGCCAGCAGCTTTACTTTAACAGGGTTGGAATCCGGGGAGCTGTTTTTT. Protein product: CASSFTLTGLESGELFF.

This chain uses TRBV19 with TRBJ2-7; 8 nucleotides align to TRBD2. The V segment lost 4 bases and the J segment 7 bases; nucleotides outside the gene matches: 9. The CDR3 sequence is 14 residues long. CDR1 is LNHDA, CDR2 SQIVND, per germline (reference sequence). This CDR3 reads CASSKPGLVKEQYF. The DNA for the CDR3 is TGTGCCAGTAGTAAGCCGGGACTAGTGAAAGAGCAGTACTTC.

This clone has only a few counts. The V and J genes are TRBV7-6 and TRBJ1-2; 8 bases fit TRBD1. There are 15 residues in the CDR3. Unmatched junction bases numbered 3, after V lost 3 bases and J lost 0 bases. CDR1 and CDR2 from the germline V gene are SGHVS and FNYEAQ. In DNA, the CDR3 is TGTGCCAGCAGCTTCCAGACAGGGGCTAACTATGGCTACACCTTC. It is translated as CASSFQTGANYGYTF.

The chain employs TRBV7-6 and TRBJ2-7, with TRBD1 matching over 7 bases. Germline CDR1 is SGHVS and CDR2 is FNYEAQ. Trimming cost V 4 bases and J 4 bases; bases outside gene matches: 10. This CDR3 spans 15 amino acids. CDR3: CASSSLDRVRYEQYV. CDR3 in DNA: TGTGCCAGCAGCTCCCTTGACAGGGTGAGATACGAGCAGTACGTC.

This chain uses TRBV18 with TRBJ2-7, with a tentative D call TRBD2 (5 bases). The CDR3 spans 13 residues. Trimming removed 6 bases from V and 6 bases from J, with 15 bases in between. Germline assignment: CDR1 KGHSH and CDR2 LQKENI. The CDR3 DNA sequence: TGTGCCAGCTCTCCCTCAGGAGGTTTCGAGCAGTACGTC. It yields the protein CASSPSGGFEQYV.

The CDR3 nucleotides are TGTGCCAGCAGATCGGGACAGGGTACGGACGGCTACACCTTC. This encodes CASRSGQGTDGYTF. The chain recombines TRBV6-5 with TRBJ1-2, with 9 bases lining up with TRBD1. V lost 6 bases and J lost 8; bases outside the gene matches: 10. The CDR3 sequence is 14 residues long. In germline, CDR1 is MNHEY, CDR2 SVGAGI.

V usage is TRBV7-9 and J usage is TRBJ2-2; D not resolved. V was pared by 1 base and J by 2 bases, with 14 bases between. The germline V gene encodes CDR1 SEHNR and CDR2 FQNEAQ (reference sequence). The CDR3 sequence is 17 residues long. CDR3 bases: TGTGCCAGCAGCTTAGGAACAGACCCACTTAACACCGGGGAGCTGTTTTTT. It is translated as CASSLGTDPLNTGELFF.

The V call is TRBV24-1, the J call TRBJ1-2; tentatively, D is TRBD1 (5 bases). This CDR3 spans 18 amino acids. V lost 8 bases to trimming and J lost 4 bases, with 28 bases between them. CDR1 and CDR2 from the germline V gene are KGHDR and SFDVKD. The CDR3 is CATIRTPARAIIPYGYTF. In nucleotides, the CDR3 is TGTGCCACCATTCGGACCCCAGCCAGGGCAATCATCCCCTATGGCTACACCTTC.

The chain uses TRBV7-6 and TRBJ2-5; TRBD2 aligns across 14 bases. The CDR3 is made up of 15 amino acids. V gave up 5 bases and J gave up 4 bases; unmatched junction bases: 3. The V gene's germline CDR1 is SGHVS and CDR2 FNYEAQ. CDR3 in amino acids: CASSRTSGGTETQYF. The CDR3 DNA follows: TGTGCCAGCAGCCGGACTAGCGGGGGGACAGAGACCCAGTACTTC. The full variable domain, completed using reference TRBV7-6 and TRBJ2-5, is GAGVSQSPRYKVTKRGQDVALRCDPISGHVSLYWYRQALGQGPEFLTYFNYEAQQDKSGLPNDRFSAERPEGSISTLTIQRTEQRDSAMYRCASSRTSGGTETQYFGPGTRLLVL.

The chain carries TRBV5-1 and TRBJ1-4; D ambiguous. The CDR3 has 13 amino acids. Deletions cut 6 bases from V and 0 bases from J, with 6 bases between. Germline values: CDR1 SGHRS, CDR2 YFSETQ. The CDR3 region is CASKRATNEKLFF. DNA for the CDR3: TGCGCCAGCAAACGAGCAACTAATGAAAAACTGTTTTTT.

This clone was seen a few times. The chain joins TRBV5-1 to TRBJ2-3; 7 nucleotides align to TRBD1. The trim removed 1 base at V and 5 bases at J, leaving 7 bases unmatched. Germline V gene sequence: CDR1 SGHRS, CDR2 YFSETQ. This CDR3 has 15 residues. CDR3 in amino acids: CASSLLGQEVDTQYF. The CDR3 DNA is TGCGCCAGCAGCTTGCTAGGACAGGAGGTAGATACGCAGTATTTT.

The CDR3 here is CASSPPGSQPQHF. The DNA of the CDR3 is TGTGCCAGCAGTCCGCCGGGGAGTCAGCCCCAGCATTTT. The V gene is TRBV12-3 or TRBV12-4, the J gene TRBJ1-5, with no clear D. The CDR3 is 13 residues long. Trimming left V 5 bases short and J 6 bases short, with 11 bases between.

The gene calls are TRBV2 and TRBJ2-1; possible D gene TRBD1, 5 bases. CDR3 length: 12 amino acids. Germline V gives CDR1 SNHLY, CDR2 FYNNEI. Between the trimmed V and J ends, which lost 4 bases and 6 bases, there was a span of 7 bases. The DNA of the CDR3 is TGTGCCAGCAGTGTGCAGGGCAATGAGCAGTTCTTC. Encoded protein: CASSVQGNEQFF.

The CDR3 coding sequence is TGTGCCAGCTCACAAGGACAGGCTCAACTCAACACTGAAGCTTTCTTT. Translation: CASSQGQAQLNTEAFF. The chain has TRBV18 and TRBJ1-1, with 7 nucleotides matching TRBD1. CDR1 is KGHSH and CDR2 is LQKENI in the germline V gene. V lost 4 bases, J lost 2 bases, and 10 bases stayed unmatched. The CDR3 runs to 16 residues.

This chain uses TRBV25-1 with TRBJ2-5, with D perhaps TRBD1 (5 bases). Trimming removed 0 bases at V and 4 bases at J, with 9 bases between. Germline V gives CDR1 MGHDK, CDR2 SYGVNS. This CDR3 contains 14 residues. The CDR3 DNA reads as TGTGCCAGCAGTGAATATTCCAGGGTAGAGACCCAGTACTTC. Its translation: CASSEYSRVETQYF.

This clone was observed a few times. The V and J genes are TRBV19 and TRBJ1-6; 8 bases agree with TRBD1. The junction had 5 bases not matched to a gene; V was cut back by 6 bases and J by 7 bases. The CDR3 covers 14 residues. Germline V lookup: CDR1 LNHDA, CDR2 SQIVND (reference sequence). The CDR3: CASRLGQVNSPLHF. Here the CDR3 DNA reads TGTGCCAGTAGATTGGGACAGGTGAATTCACCCCTCCACTTT.

V usage is TRBV7-6 and J usage is TRBJ1-1, with a possible D match to TRBD1 (6 bases). Between the trimmed V and J ends, which lost 0 bases and 1 base, there was a span of 15 bases. Germline CDR1 SGHVS, CDR2 FNYEAQ. The CDR3 runs to 17 residues. CDR3 residues: CASSLAQGSRANTEAFF. The CDR3 region has the DNA TGTGCCAGCAGCTTAGCGCAGGGGTCGAGGGCGAACACTGAAGCTTTCTTT.

The gene calls are TRBV11-3 and TRBJ2-3, with 8 bases aligning to TRBD2. CDR1 is SGHNT and CDR2 is YENEEA in the germline V gene. The CDR3 runs to 15 residues. V lost 5 bases, J lost 1 base, and 5 bases stayed unmatched. CDR3 sequence: CASSPGGGGTDTQYF. CDR3 coding DNA: TGTGCCAGCAGCCCGGGGGGGGGAGGCACAGATACGCAGTATTTT.

The chain joins TRBV5-4 to TRBJ2-5, with 9 bases matching TRBD1. This CDR3 region has 14 residues. Looked up from germline, CDR1 is SGHNT and CDR2 is YYREEE (reference sequence). V lost 0 bases and J lost 5; bases outside the gene matches: 2. The CDR3 coding sequence is TGTGCCAGCAGCTTGGGACAGGGGGGGGAGACCCAGTACTTC. This encodes CASSLGQGGETQYF. The full variable domain, its missing parts supplied by reference TRBV5-4 and TRBJ2-5, is ETGVTQSPTHLIKTRGQQVTLRCSSQSGHNTVSWYQQALGQGPQFIFQYYREEENGRGNFPPRFSGLQFPNYSSELNVNALELDDSALYLCASSLGQGGETQYFGPGTRLLVL.

This sequence joins TRBV6-5 and TRBJ2-5; 9 bases are shared with TRBD2. The CDR3 consists of 14 residues. Germline V gene lookup returns CDR1 MNHEY and CDR2 SVGAGI. The J segment lost 1 base and the V segment lost 4 bases, leaving 1 base of the junction unmatched. The CDR3 here is CASSSAGGQETQYF. In DNA, the CDR3 is TGTGCCAGCAGTTCAGCGGGGGGCCAAGAGACCCAGTACTTC.

This clone was recorded a few times. This chain joins TRBV5-4 and TRBJ2-3; 9 bases fit TRBD2. The CDR3 covers 17 residues. Germline values: CDR1 SGHNT, CDR2 YYREEE (reference sequence). V dropped 0 bases and J dropped 4; count of bases not matched to a gene: 9. CDR3 residues: CASSLALAGGRSDTQYF. DNA for the CDR3: TGTGCCAGCAGCTTGGCCTTGGCGGGGGGGCGATCAGATACGCAGTATTTT.

The V call is TRBV7-8, the J call TRBJ2-2; 11 bases are shared with TRBD1. Trimming took 5 bases from V and 6 from J; bases not matched to a gene: 2. Germline lookup yields CDR1 SGHVS and CDR2 FQNEAQ. The CDR3 extends over 14 amino acids. CDR3 DNA: TGTGCCAGCAGCGTGGGACAGGGGGCCGGGGAGCTGTTTTTT. Translation: CASSVGQGAGELFF.

This chain links TRBV9 with TRBJ1-5, with unresolved D. CDR1 is SGDLS, CDR2 YYNGEE, per germline. The CDR3 consists of 13 residues. The V gene lost 0 bases and the J gene lost 6 bases, with 7 bases spanning the gap. In DNA form, the CDR3 reads TGTGCCAGCAGCGTAGATGAGGGTCAGCCCCAGCATTTT. Translation: CASSVDEGQPQHF.

The chain recombines TRBV7-3 with TRBJ2-1, with 7 bases identical to TRBD1. J lost 8 bases, V lost 2 bases, and 3 bases had no gene match. Germline lookup yields CDR1 SGHTA and CDR2 FQGTGA. The CDR3 has 13 amino acids. CDR3 amino acids: CASSLGQDHEQFF. DNA of the CDR3: TGTGCCAGCAGCTTAGGACAGGATCATGAGCAGTTCTTC.

The CDR3 nucleotides are TGTGCCAGCGGACAGACTGGGGCCAACGTCCTGACTTTC. Residues: CASGQTGANVLTF. The chain has TRBV7-9 and TRBJ2-6, with D perhaps matching TRBD1 (6 bases). CDR3 length equals 13 residues. The V end was cut by 8 bases, the J end by 2 bases, with 7 bases between. The germline gives CDR1 SEHNR, CDR2 FQNEAQ (reference sequence).

The chain is built from TRBV19 and TRBJ1-3; TRBD1 is a possible D gene (5 bases). Germline loops: CDR1 LNHDA, CDR2 SQIVND (reference sequence). This CDR3 is 13 amino acids long. Trimming pared 7 bases from V and 4 bases from J, leaving 11 bases between. The CDR3 nucleotides read TGTGCCAGTACCCCTGGGGCAGGAAACACCATATATTTT. Translation gives CASTPGAGNTIYF.

The rearrangement joins TRBV30 to TRBJ1-1; the D is unclear. The germline V gene encodes CDR1 GTSNPN and CDR2 SVGIG (reference sequence). V was pared by 5 bases and J by 5 bases, with 9 bases between. CDR3 length: 11 residues. In DNA form, the CDR3 reads TGTGCCTGGGGTAGCGGAACTGAAGCTTTCTTT. It yields the protein CAWGSGTEAFF.

This clone was detected a few times. This rearrangement joins TRBV10-3 to TRBJ1-2; D unresolved. This CDR3 has 12 residues. V was pared by 10 bases and J by 3 bases, with 12 bases between. CDR1 and CDR2 from the germline V gene are ENHRY and SYGVKD. CDR3 residues: CATVAGDYGYTF. CDR3 in DNA: TGTGCCACCGTGGCAGGCGACTATGGCTACACCTTC.